One sample yielded the 6 T cell receptor beta chains listed below, sequenced in a study of blood T cell repertoires in COVID-19. TCRdb keeps only in-frame clones here, not all; method: immunoSEQ multiplex PCR. The top ten clones hold about 14% of a sample with around 80,000 clones, roughly 80% of them seen once. The sample taken for sequencing was peripheral blood. The receptor source for this set is a woman at least 80 years old with acute or convalescent COVID-19.

This clone occurred once. The genes are TRBV6-5 and TRBJ2-1; 12 bases agree with TRBD1. The germline V gene encodes CDR1 MNHEY and CDR2 SVGAGI. This CDR3 has 15 amino acids. V lost 6 bases to trimming and J lost 8 bases; unmatched junction nucleotides: 8. The chain's CDR3 is CASSRDRGRGDEQFF. The CDR3 DNA reads TGTGCCAGCAGCCGGGACAGGGGGCGAGGAGATGAGCAGTTCTTC.

V usage is TRBV29-1 and J usage is TRBJ2-7, with 10 bases lining up with TRBD1. Germline CDR1 reads SQVTM; CDR2 reads ANQGSEA. This CDR3 has 13 amino acids. The V gene end was trimmed by 4 bases and the J gene end by 4 bases; junction bases not matched to a gene: 4. The CDR3 sequence: CSVGQGAGYEQYF. The DNA for the CDR3 is TGCAGCGTTGGACAGGGGGCGGGGTACGAGCAGTACTTC.

The chain has TRBV27 and TRBJ2-3; TRBD2 matches 8 bases. The CDR3 loop spans 13 amino acids. Germline V CDR1 and CDR2: MNHEY, SMNVEV (reference sequence). Trimming at V came to 5 bases and at J to 4 bases, leaving 2 bases not matched to a gene. CDR3 sequence: CASSPAGADTQYF. CDR3 nucleotide sequence: TGTGCCAGCAGTCCAGCGGGGGCAGATACGCAGTATTTT.

The chain combines TRBV11-2 with TRBJ1-4; 7 nucleotides align to TRBD1. The CDR3 loop spans 15 amino acids. Germline-derived CDR1 and CDR2 are SGHAT and FQNNGV. Trimming cost V 1 base and J 8 bases; bases outside gene matches: 7. The CDR3 here is CASSLGQGNGEKLFF. CDR3 coding DNA: TGTGCCAGCAGCTTAGGACAGGGAAACGGAGAAAAACTGTTTTTT.

V gene TRBV6-6 combines with J gene TRBJ2-7; the D is unclear. The germline gives CDR1 MNHNY, CDR2 SVGAGI (reference sequence). The CDR3 covers 12 residues. V was cut by 8 bases and J by 4 bases, with 12 bases left in between. In DNA form, the CDR3 reads TGTGCCAGCCGACTGGAGAGGTACGAGCAGTACTTC. Translated: CASRLERYEQYF.

This sequence joins TRBV5-1 and TRBJ2-2; D is unresolved. The germline V gene has CDR1 SGHRS and CDR2 YFSETQ. V lost 1 base and J lost 1, with 2 bases in between. The CDR3 extends over 13 amino acids. The DNA for the CDR3 is TGCGCCAGCAGCTTGCAGAACACCGGGGAGCTGTTTTTT. This sequence encodes CASSLQNTGELFF.